This TCR beta chain was retrieved from a study of T cell repertoires in cytomegalovirus infection. The overall study: Well-studied HLA-B-restricted CMV epitopes were used in the study alongside recently identified HLA-C-restricted ones. Both a matching HLA type and CMV infection were indicated by public TCR beta signatures.

Worth noting for this clonotype: No antigen is known for it.

Study-wide points: Using cumulative public TCR beta family frequency, the authors identified those who carried CMV together with the relevant HLA.

MiXCR was run by TCRdb on the reads, yielding one entry per CDR3 protein. The repertoire holds tens of thousands of distinct CDR3 sequences, with 15% to 20% as singletons. Per germline, CDR1 MNHEY and CDR2 SVGAGI. The CDR3 spans 15 residues. V lost 6 bases and J lost 1; bases outside the gene matches: 6. The sequenced sample was CD8+ T cells from cultured PBMCs, obtained from culture after CMV antigen stimulation. The chain is built from TRBV6-5 and TRBJ2-5; 9 bases agree with TRBD2. This receptor was taken from a human donor in good health (CMV status not recorded). Some clones in this sample may be carry-over from other donors' samples. CDR3 bases: TGTGCCAGCAGCCCGCTAGCGGGGCCCCAAGAGACCCAGTACTTC. Protein sequence: CASSPLAGPQETQYF.